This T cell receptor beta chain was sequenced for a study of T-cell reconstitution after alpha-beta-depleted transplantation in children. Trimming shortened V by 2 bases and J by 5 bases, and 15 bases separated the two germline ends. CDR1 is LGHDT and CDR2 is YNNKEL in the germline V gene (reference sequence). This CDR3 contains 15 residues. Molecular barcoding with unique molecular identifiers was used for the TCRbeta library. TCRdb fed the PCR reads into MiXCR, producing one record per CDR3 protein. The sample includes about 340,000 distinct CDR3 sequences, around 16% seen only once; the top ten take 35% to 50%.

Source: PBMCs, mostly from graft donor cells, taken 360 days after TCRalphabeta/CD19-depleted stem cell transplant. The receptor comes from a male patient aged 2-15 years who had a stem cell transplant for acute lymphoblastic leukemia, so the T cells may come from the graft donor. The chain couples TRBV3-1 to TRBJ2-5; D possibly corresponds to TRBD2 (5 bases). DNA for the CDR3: TGTGCCAGCAGCCAACGGAGGAGTGGCGGGGAGACCCAGTACTTC. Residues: CASSQRRSGGETQYF.